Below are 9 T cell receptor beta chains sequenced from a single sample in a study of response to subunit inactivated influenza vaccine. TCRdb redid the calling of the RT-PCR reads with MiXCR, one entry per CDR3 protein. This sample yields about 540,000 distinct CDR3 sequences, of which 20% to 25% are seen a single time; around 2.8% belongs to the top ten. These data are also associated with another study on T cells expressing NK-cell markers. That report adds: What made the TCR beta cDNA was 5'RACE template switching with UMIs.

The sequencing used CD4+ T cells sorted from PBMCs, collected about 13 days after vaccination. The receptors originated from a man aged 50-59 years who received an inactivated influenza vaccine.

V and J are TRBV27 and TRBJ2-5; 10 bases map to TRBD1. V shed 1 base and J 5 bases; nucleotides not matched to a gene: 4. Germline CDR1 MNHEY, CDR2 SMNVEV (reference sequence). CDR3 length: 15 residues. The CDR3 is CASSLWGQGQETQYF. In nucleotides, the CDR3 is TGTGCCAGCAGTTTATGGGGACAGGGGCAGGAGACCCAGTACTTC.

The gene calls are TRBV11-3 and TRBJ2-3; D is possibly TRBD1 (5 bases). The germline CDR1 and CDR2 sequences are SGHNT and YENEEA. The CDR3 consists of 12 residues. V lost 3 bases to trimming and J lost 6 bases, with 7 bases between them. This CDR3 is CASSLGLDTQYF. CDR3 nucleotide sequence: TGTGCCAGCAGCTTGGGGCTCGATACGCAGTATTTT. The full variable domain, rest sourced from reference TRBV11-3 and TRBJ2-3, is EAGVVQSPRYKIIEKKQPVAFWCNPISGHNTLYWYLQNLGQGPELLIRYENEEAVDDSQLPKDRFSAERLKGVDSTLKIQPAELGDSAVYLCASSLGLDTQYFGPGTRLTVL.

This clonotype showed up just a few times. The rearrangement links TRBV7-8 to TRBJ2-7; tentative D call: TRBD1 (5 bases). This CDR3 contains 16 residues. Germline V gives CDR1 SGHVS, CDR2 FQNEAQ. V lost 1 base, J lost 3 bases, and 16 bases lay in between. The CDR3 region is CASSLELTQGIYEQYF. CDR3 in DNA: TGTGCCAGCAGCTTAGAACTGACCCAGGGAATCTACGAGCAGTACTTC.

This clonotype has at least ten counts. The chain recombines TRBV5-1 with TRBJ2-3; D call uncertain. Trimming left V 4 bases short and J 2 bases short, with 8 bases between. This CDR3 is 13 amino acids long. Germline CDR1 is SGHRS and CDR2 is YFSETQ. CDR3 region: CASSASSTDTQYF. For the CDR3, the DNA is TGCGCCAGCAGCGCCTCTTCCACAGATACGCAGTATTTT.

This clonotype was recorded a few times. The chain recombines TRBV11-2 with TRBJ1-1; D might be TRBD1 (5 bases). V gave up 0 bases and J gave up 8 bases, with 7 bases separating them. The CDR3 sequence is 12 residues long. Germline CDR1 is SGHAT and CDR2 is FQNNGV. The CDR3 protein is CASSLDGTEAFF. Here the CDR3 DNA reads TGTGCCAGCAGCTTAGATGGGACCGAAGCTTTCTTT.

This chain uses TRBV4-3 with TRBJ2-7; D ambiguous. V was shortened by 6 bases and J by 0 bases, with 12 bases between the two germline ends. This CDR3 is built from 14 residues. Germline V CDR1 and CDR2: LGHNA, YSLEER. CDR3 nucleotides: TGCGCCAGCAGTATCGGCCGAACCTCCTACGAGCAGTACTTC. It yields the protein CASSIGRTSYEQYF.

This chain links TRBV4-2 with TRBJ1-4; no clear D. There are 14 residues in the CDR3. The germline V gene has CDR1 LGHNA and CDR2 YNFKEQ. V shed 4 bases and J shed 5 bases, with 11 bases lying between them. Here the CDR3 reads CASSPRQANEKLFF. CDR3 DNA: TGTGCCAGCAGCCCGAGGCAGGCGAATGAAAAACTGTTTTTT.

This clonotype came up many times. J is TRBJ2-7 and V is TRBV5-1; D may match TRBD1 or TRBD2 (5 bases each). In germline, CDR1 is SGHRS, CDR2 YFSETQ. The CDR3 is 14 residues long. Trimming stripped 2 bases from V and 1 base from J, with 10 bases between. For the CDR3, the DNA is TGCGCCAGCAGCTTTGGGGGAGTATCCTACGAGCAGTACTTC. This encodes CASSFGGVSYEQYF.

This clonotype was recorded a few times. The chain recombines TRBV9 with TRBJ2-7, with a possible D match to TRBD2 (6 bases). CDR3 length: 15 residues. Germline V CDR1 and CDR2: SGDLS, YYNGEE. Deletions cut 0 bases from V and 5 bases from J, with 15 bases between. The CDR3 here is CASSVAGARYHEQYF. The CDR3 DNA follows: TGTGCCAGCAGCGTAGCGGGAGCAAGGTACCACGAGCAGTACTTC.